The 28 T cell receptor beta chains in this list originate from one sample, sequenced in a study of OX40 agonist ivuxolimab in advanced cancers. Profiled with immunoSEQ multiplex PCR; TCRdb holds only in-frame clones, not every one. The sample holds approximately 80,000 clones, 65% to 90% seen once. The source material was CD4+ or CD8+ T cells sorted from blood, sampled in a trial of the OX40 agonist ivuxolimab. The receptors were gathered from an adult with an advanced solid tumor such as melanoma, head and neck, liver or kidney cancer.

This clone has only one observation. The rearrangement joins TRBV7-2 to TRBJ2-2; weak D call: TRBD1 (5 bases). V gave up 2 bases and J gave up 3 bases, with 10 bases separating them. Germline-derived CDR1 and CDR2 are SGHTA and FQGNSA. The CDR3 covers 15 residues. CDR3 DNA sequence: TGTGCCAGCAGCTTACAGGGCAGGGACACCGGGGAGCTGTTTTTT. It yields the protein CASSLQGRDTGELFF.

This chain links TRBV18 with TRBJ1-5; 11 nucleotides match TRBD1. The CDR3 length is 16 residues. V shed 5 bases and J 1 base; nucleotides not matched to a gene: 4. Germline V lookup: CDR1 KGHSH, CDR2 LQKENI. CDR3 loop: CASSAGQGASNQPQHF. As DNA, the CDR3 is TGTGCCAGCTCAGCTGGACAGGGGGCCAGCAATCAGCCCCAGCATTTT.

V is TRBV2 and J is TRBJ2-7, with D possibly being TRBD1 (6 bases). The germline V and J ends were trimmed by 4 bases and 9 bases, with 19 bases remaining between them. The germline CDR1 and CDR2 sequences are SNHLY and FYNNEI. CDR3 size: 14 residues. The CDR3 DNA reads as TGTGCCAGCAGTGTACAGGGAAACACTGAGGGGCAGTACTTC. Amino acid sequence: CASSVQGNTEGQYF.

The J gene is TRBJ1-1, the V gene TRBV7-2; possible D gene TRBD1, 6 bases. The CDR3 length is 14 residues. V gave up 4 bases and J gave up 7 bases, with 16 bases separating them. Per the germline V gene, CDR1 is SGHTA and CDR2 is FQGNSA. This chain's CDR3 is CASSSLMGGREAFF. The CDR3 DNA reads TGTGCCAGCAGCTCCCTGATGGGGGGCCGTGAAGCTTTCTTT.

The chain links TRBV5-1 to TRBJ1-4, with D possibly TRBD1 on 5 matching bases. Germline V lookup: CDR1 SGHRS, CDR2 YFSETQ. V lost 4 bases to trimming and J lost 3 bases, with 13 bases between them. This CDR3 contains 15 residues. CDR3 amino acids: CASSPTGEANEKLFF. In nucleotides, the CDR3 is TGCGCCAGCAGCCCGACGGGGGAGGCTAATGAAAAACTGTTTTTT.

This chain joins TRBV19 and TRBJ1-4; the match to TRBD1 covers 7 bases. V shed 5 bases and J 8 bases; nucleotides not matched to a gene: 5. The length of the CDR3 is 13 residues. Germline V CDR1 and CDR2: LNHDA, SQIVND (reference sequence). The CDR3 region is CASSEGGREKLFF. Here the CDR3 DNA reads TGTGCCAGTAGTGAAGGGGGCCGAGAAAAACTGTTTTTT.

This clone was seen a few times. The rearrangement uses TRBV5-6 and TRBJ1-2, with D unclear. The CDR3 covers 15 residues. Germline assignment: CDR1 SGHDT and CDR2 YYEEEE. With 1 base removed from V and 0 bases from J, the gap between germline ends came to 10 bases. The DNA for the CDR3 is TGTGCCAGCAGCTTGCTAGGTTTGACTAACTATGGCTACACCTTC. Translated, it gives CASSLLGLTNYGYTF.

The chain joins TRBV19 to TRBJ2-1; TRBD2 is a possible D gene (6 bases). The CDR3 has 15 amino acids. The V gene's germline CDR1 is LNHDA and CDR2 SQIVND (reference sequence). Trimming removed 3 bases at V and 7 bases at J, with 16 bases between. CDR3 nucleotide sequence: TGTGCCAGTAGTATCAGCAGCGGACTATTAAATGAGCAGTTCTTC. Translated, it gives CASSISSGLLNEQFF.

DNA for the CDR3: TGCGCCAGCAGCTTGCCGGAGGGGGTCTCCGAGCAGTACTTC. As protein: CASSLPEGVSEQYF. The chain carries TRBV5-1 and TRBJ2-7; perhaps D is TRBD1 or TRBD2 (6 bases each). V was clipped by 1 base and J by 6 bases, with 14 bases between them. This CDR3 is 14 amino acids long. Germline V gene sequence: CDR1 SGHRS, CDR2 YFSETQ.

The chain joins TRBV4-1 to TRBJ2-5, with D uncertain. The CDR3 contains 13 residues. Germline V lookup: CDR1 MGHRA, CDR2 YSYEKL. Trimming shortened V by 6 bases and J by 2 bases, and 10 bases separated the two germline ends. CDR3 sequence reads: CASSRAVQETQYF. The CDR3, as DNA: TGCGCCAGCAGTCGGGCAGTACAAGAGACCCAGTACTTC.

This clone has just one count. The rearrangement uses TRBV4-1 and TRBJ2-2; 14 positions agree with TRBD2. The CDR3 consists of 21 residues. Germline V gives CDR1 MGHRA, CDR2 YSYEKL. V shed 4 bases and J 2 bases; nucleotides not matched to a gene: 15. The CDR3 bases are TGCGCCAGCAGCCCAAAAGGACTAGCGGGGGGACCGGGGTCCAACACCGGGGAGCTGTTTTTT. This translates into CASSPKGLAGGPGSNTGELFF.

The rearrangement uses TRBV6-5 and TRBJ1-1; maybe TRBD1 (6 bases). This CDR3 comprises 13 residues. The germline V gene has CDR1 MNHEY and CDR2 SVGAGI. V gave up 7 bases and J gave up 1 base, with 10 bases separating them. The DNA for the CDR3 is TGTGCCAGCACCCTGGACAGGAACACTGAAGCTTTCTTT. This codes for CASTLDRNTEAFF.

This chain uses TRBV7-8 with TRBJ1-1; weak D call: TRBD1 (5 bases). Germline CDR1 SGHVS, CDR2 FQNEAQ. This CDR3 contains 14 residues. V lost 4 bases and J 3 bases, leaving 12 bases between the germline ends. The CDR3 loop is CASSSTQGDTEAFF. CDR3 nucleotide sequence: TGTGCCAGCAGCTCCACCCAGGGTGACACTGAAGCTTTCTTT. Variable domain in full (rest from reference TRBV7-8 and TRBJ1-1): GAGVSQSPRYKVAKRGQDVALRCDPISGHVSLFWYQQALGQGPEFLTYFQNEAQLDKSGLPSDRFFAERPEGSVSTLKIQRTQQEDSAVYLCASSSTQGDTEAFFGQGTRLTVV.

The rearrangement uses TRBV5-1 and TRBJ1-1, with D possibly TRBD1 on 6 matching bases. The V and J ends lost 5 bases and 4 bases respectively, with 9 bases between them. This CDR3 spans 12 amino acids. The germline V gene has CDR1 SGHRS and CDR2 YFSETQ. Written as DNA, the CDR3 is TGCGCCAGCAGAACAGGGACCACTGAAGCTTTCTTT. This codes for CASRTGTTEAFF.

This sequence joins TRBV4-1 and TRBJ2-3, with D possibly being TRBD1 (6 bases). Between the trimmed V and J ends, which lost 3 bases and 0 bases, there was a span of 7 bases. This CDR3 spans 14 amino acids. The V gene's germline CDR1 is MGHRA and CDR2 YSYEKL. The CDR3 DNA follows: TGCGCCAGCAGCCAGGGGGCTAGCACAGATACGCAGTATTTT. As protein: CASSQGASTDTQYF.

This clone is medium-sized within its sample. This chain links TRBV27 with TRBJ2-7, with D hard to call. Per germline, CDR1 MNHEY and CDR2 SMNVEV (reference sequence). The CDR3 has 16 amino acids. Trimming cost V 5 bases and J 3 bases, with 20 bases left between them. In nucleotides, the CDR3 is TGTGCCAGCAGTCCCGACGGCCACCCCGGCGTCTACGAGCAGTACTTC. Translated, it gives CASSPDGHPGVYEQYF.

The chain combines TRBV6-6 with TRBJ1-2, with 7 bases identical to TRBD1. This CDR3 contains 15 residues. In germline, CDR1 is MNHNY, CDR2 SVGAGI (reference sequence). Unmatched junction bases numbered 9, after V lost 4 bases and J lost 4 bases. As DNA, the CDR3 is TGTGCCAGCAGTTCCAGGGACAGAGAGTTCTATGGCTACACCTTC. Protein product: CASSSRDREFYGYTF.

The chain uses TRBV9 and TRBJ1-1; 9 bases align to TRBD1. The V gene's germline CDR1 is SGDLS and CDR2 YYNGEE. The CDR3 length is 18 residues. With V trimmed by 0 bases and J by 4 bases, 13 bases remained unmatched. CDR3 bases: TGTGCCAGCAGCGTAGCTACGGGGACAGGGCCTAGGGGCACTGAAGCTTTCTTT. Amino acids: CASSVATGTGPRGTEAFF.

This clone has more than one count but fewer than ten. The chain recombines TRBV5-6 with TRBJ2-7; D gene uncertain. CDR1 and CDR2 (germline): SGHDT, YYEEEE. V lost 2 bases and J 3 bases, leaving 3 bases between the germline ends. This CDR3 has 11 amino acids. This chain's CDR3 is CASSFRYEQYF. As DNA, the CDR3 is TGTGCCAGCAGCTTCCGCTACGAGCAGTACTTC. Full variable domain (rest looked up from reference TRBV5-6 and TRBJ2-7): DAGVTQSPTHLIKTRGQQVTLRCSPKSGHDTVSWYQQALGQGPQFIFQYYEEEERQRGNFPDRFSGHQFPNYSSELNVNALLLGDSALYLCASSFRYEQYFGPGTRLTVT.

This chain uses TRBV7-2 with TRBJ2-3, with 8 bases that match TRBD2. Germline V gene lookup returns CDR1 SGHTA and CDR2 FQGNSA. Trimming cost V 0 bases and J 6 bases; bases outside gene matches: 5. This CDR3 has 15 amino acids. The CDR3 is CASSLAPAGADTQYF. The DNA for the CDR3 is TGTGCCAGCAGCTTAGCGCCAGCGGGGGCGGATACGCAGTATTTT.

The J gene is TRBJ1-2, the V gene TRBV4-3; D unclear. The CDR3 runs to 15 residues. Trimming stripped 3 bases from V and 3 bases from J, with 14 bases between. From germline, CDR1 is LGHNA and CDR2 YSLEER. The CDR3 here is CASSHNLGGDYGYTF. The CDR3 DNA reads TGCGCCAGCAGCCACAACTTAGGCGGGGACTATGGCTACACCTTC.

CDR3 nucleotide sequence: TGTGCCTGGAGTGTAAGGGACAGGGACTCCTATAATTCACCCCTCCACTTT. Its translation is CAWSVRDRDSYNSPLHF. This rearrangement joins TRBV30 to TRBJ1-6; 9 nucleotides align to TRBD1. The J segment lost 0 bases and the V segment lost 0 bases, leaving 3 bases of the junction unmatched. This CDR3 spans 17 amino acids. Per the germline V gene, CDR1 is GTSNPN and CDR2 is SVGIG (reference sequence).

This clone has a single count. The chain carries TRBV18 and TRBJ2-7; 10 positions agree with TRBD1. CDR3 length: 15 amino acids. The V segment lost 6 bases and the J segment 5 bases; nucleotides outside the gene matches: 10. Germline values: CDR1 KGHSH, CDR2 LQKENI. The CDR3, as DNA: TGTGCCAGCTCTCTAGTGGGACAGGGGAAGGACGAGCAGTACTTC. Translation gives CASSLVGQGKDEQYF.

This sequence joins TRBV9 and TRBJ2-1; D is possibly TRBD2 (5 bases). Trimming took 0 bases from V and 4 from J, leaving 11 bases between them. The V gene's germline CDR1 is SGDLS and CDR2 YYNGEE. This CDR3 is built from 15 residues. CDR3 sequence: CASSVGSGIYNEQFF. CDR3 coding DNA: TGTGCCAGCAGCGTAGGCAGCGGCATATACAATGAGCAGTTCTTC.

This sequence joins TRBV19 and TRBJ1-2; D is perhaps TRBD1 (5 bases). There are 13 residues in the CDR3. The V gene's germline CDR1 is LNHDA and CDR2 SQIVND (reference sequence). The V end lost 10 bases, the J end lost 4 bases, and 16 bases lay between the germline ends. CDR3 bases: TGTGCCACCCGGGACGGTGGCCTCTATGGCTACACCTTC. Amino acids: CATRDGGLYGYTF.

The rearrangement uses TRBV6-5 and TRBJ1-2; D remains unclear. The length of the CDR3 is 13 residues. Germline CDR1 and CDR2: MNHEY and SVGAGI. The V end lost 6 bases, the J end lost 7 bases, and 15 bases lay between the germline ends. CDR3 DNA: TGTGCCAGCAGCCTGGACCGAGTAGGTGGCTACACCTTC. Amino acid sequence: CASSLDRVGGYTF.

The chain joins TRBV11-2 to TRBJ2-7, with 7 bases matching TRBD1. The CDR3 length is 13 residues. Germline assignment: CDR1 SGHAT and CDR2 FQNNGV. Germline trimming cut 4 bases from V and 7 bases from J; bases unmatched to any gene: 7. DNA for the CDR3: TGTGCCAGCAGCTATGACAGGGTGAGGGAGCAGTACTTC. Its protein is CASSYDRVREQYF.

J is TRBJ2-7 and V is TRBV18; the D gene is possibly TRBD1 (5 bases). Germline values: CDR1 KGHSH, CDR2 LQKENI. V lost 5 bases and J 1 base, leaving 9 bases between the germline ends. The CDR3 has 13 residues. Written as DNA, the CDR3 is TGTGCCAGCTCAGAAGGGGTTTCCTACGAGCAGTACTTC. Translated: CASSEGVSYEQYF.